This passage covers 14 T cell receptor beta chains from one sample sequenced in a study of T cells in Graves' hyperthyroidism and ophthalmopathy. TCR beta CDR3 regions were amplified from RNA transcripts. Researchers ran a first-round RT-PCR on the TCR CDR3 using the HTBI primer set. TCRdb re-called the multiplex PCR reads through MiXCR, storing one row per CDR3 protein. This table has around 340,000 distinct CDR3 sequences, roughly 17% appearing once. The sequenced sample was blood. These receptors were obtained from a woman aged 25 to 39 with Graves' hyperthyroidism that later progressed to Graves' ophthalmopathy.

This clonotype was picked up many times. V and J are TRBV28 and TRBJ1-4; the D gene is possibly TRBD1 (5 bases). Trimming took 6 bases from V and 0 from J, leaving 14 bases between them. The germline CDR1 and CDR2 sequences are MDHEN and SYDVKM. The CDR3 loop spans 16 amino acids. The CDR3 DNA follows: TGTGCCAGCAGCCTATATCAGACAGCAACTAATGAAAAACTGTTTTTT. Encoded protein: CASSLYQTATNEKLFF.

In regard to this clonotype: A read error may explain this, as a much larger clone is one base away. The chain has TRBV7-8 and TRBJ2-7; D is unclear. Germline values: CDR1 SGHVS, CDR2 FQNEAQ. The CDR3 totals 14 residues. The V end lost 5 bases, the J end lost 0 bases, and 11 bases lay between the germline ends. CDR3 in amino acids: CASSMDLSSYEQYF. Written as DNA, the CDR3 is TGTGCCAGCAGCATGGATTTGAGCTCCTACGAGCAGTACTTC.

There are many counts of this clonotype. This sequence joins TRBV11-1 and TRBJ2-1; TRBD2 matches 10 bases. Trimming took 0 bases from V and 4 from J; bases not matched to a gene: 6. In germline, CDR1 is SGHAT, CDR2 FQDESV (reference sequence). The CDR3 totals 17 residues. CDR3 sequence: CASSLARGTSEYNEQFF. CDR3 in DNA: TGTGCCAGCAGCTTAGCGCGTGGGACTAGCGAGTACAATGAGCAGTTCTTC.

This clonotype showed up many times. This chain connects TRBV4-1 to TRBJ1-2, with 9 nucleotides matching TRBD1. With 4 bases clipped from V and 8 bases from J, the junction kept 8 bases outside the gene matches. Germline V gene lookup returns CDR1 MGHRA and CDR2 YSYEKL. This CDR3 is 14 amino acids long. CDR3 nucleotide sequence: TGCGCCAGCAGCCCCCGGACAGGGGAGATCGGCTACACCTTC. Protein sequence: CASSPRTGEIGYTF.

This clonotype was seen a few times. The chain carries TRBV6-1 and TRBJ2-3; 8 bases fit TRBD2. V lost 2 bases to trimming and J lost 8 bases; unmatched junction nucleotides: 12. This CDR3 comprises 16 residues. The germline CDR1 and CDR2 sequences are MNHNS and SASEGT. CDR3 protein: CASSELAGSGGITQYF. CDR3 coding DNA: TGTGCCAGCAGTGAACTGGCGGGAAGCGGGGGTATTACGCAGTATTTT.

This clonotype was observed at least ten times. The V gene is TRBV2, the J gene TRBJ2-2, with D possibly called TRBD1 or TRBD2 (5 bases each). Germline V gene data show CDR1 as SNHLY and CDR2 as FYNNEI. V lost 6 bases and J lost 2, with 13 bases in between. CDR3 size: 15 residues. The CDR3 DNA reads TGTGCCAGCAGCGCCCTTGGGGGTAACACCGGGGAGCTGTTTTTT. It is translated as CASSALGGNTGELFF.

This CDR3 is CASSLRPGRTGNTIYF. CDR3 nucleotides: TGTGCCAGCAGCTTGCGCCCCGGGCGAACAGGAAACACCATATATTTT. The rearrangement joins TRBV5-8 to TRBJ1-3, with D uncertain. The germline V and J ends were trimmed by 1 base and 4 bases, with 15 bases remaining between them. The CDR3 has 16 residues. Per the germline V gene, CDR1 is SGHTS and CDR2 is YDEGEE.

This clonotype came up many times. The CDR3 loop reads CASSRTGTAKETQYF. Written as DNA, the CDR3 is TGTGCCAGCAGTCGGACCGGGACCGCCAAAGAGACCCAGTACTTC. The chain couples TRBV27 to TRBJ2-5; tentatively, D is TRBD1 or TRBD2 (5 bases each). This CDR3 spans 15 amino acids. CDR1 is MNHEY and CDR2 is SMNVEV in the germline V gene (reference sequence). V lost 5 bases and J lost 3, with 16 bases in between.

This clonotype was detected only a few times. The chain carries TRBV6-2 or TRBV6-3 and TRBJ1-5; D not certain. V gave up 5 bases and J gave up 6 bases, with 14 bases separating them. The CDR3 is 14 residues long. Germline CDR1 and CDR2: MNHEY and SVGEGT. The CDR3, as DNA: TGTGCCAGCAGTCAAACAGATTTGGCTCAGCCCCAGCATTTT. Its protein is CASSQTDLAQPQHF.

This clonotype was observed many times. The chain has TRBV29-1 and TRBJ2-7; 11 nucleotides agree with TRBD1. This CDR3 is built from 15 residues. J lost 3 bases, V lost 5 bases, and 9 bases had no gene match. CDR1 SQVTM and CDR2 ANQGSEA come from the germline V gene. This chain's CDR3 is CSVPGQGAEGYEQYF. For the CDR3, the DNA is TGCAGCGTTCCTGGACAGGGGGCGGAGGGCTACGAGCAGTACTTC.

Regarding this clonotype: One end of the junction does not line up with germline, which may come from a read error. The CDR3 DNA reads TGTGCTAGCAGCTTGGCAGGGGCAGATGAGCAGTTCTTC. Translated, it gives CASSLAGADEQFF. The genes are TRBV7-7 and TRBJ2-1; TRBD1 might be the D (6 bases). The germline CDR1 and CDR2 sequences are SSHAT and FNYEAQ (reference sequence). There are 13 residues in the CDR3.

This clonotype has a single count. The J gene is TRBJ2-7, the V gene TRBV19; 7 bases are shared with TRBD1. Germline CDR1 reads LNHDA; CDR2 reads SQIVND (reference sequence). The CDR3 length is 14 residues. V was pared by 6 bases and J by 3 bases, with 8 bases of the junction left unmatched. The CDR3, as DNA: TGTGCCAGTAGCTTGACAGGGATTAGCTACGAGCAGTACTTC. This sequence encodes CASSLTGISYEQYF.

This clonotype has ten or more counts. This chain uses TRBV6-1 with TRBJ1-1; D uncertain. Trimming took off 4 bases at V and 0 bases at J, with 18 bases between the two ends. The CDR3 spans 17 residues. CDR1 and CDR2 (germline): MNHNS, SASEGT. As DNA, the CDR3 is TGTGCCAGCAGTGCAGGTCCTCGCACCACCATGAACACTGAAGCTTTCTTT. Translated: CASSAGPRTTMNTEAFF.

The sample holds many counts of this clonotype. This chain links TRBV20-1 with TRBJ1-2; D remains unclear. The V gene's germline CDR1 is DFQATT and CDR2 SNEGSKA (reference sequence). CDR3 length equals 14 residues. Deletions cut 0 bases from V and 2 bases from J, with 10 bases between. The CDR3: CSAREGWGNYGYTF. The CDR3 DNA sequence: TGCAGTGCTAGAGAAGGCTGGGGAAACTATGGCTACACCTTC.